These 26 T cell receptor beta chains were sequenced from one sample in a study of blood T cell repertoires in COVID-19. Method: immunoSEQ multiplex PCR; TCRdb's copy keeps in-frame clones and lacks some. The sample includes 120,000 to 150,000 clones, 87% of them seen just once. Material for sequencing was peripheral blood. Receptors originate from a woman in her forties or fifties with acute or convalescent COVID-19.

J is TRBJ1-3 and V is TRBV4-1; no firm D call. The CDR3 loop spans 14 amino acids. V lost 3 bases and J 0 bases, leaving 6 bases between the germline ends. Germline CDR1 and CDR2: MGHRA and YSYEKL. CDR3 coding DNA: TGCGCCAGCAGCCACTTGAGCTCTGGAAACACCATATATTTT. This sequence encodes CASSHLSSGNTIYF.

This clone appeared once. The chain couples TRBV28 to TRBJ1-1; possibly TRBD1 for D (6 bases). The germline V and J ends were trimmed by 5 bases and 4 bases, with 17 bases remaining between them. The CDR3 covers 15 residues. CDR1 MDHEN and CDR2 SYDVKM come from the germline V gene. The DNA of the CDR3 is TGTGCCAGCAGTACCAGTACAGGGTTAGGCACTGAAGCTTTCTTT. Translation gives CASSTSTGLGTEAFF.

The CDR3 region has the DNA TGCAGCGTTGAAGGCCCAGGGGGAGACATTCAGTACTTC. Translated, it gives CSVEGPGGDIQYF. This chain uses TRBV29-1 with TRBJ2-4, with TRBD1 matching over 7 bases. The CDR3 is 13 residues long. In germline, CDR1 is SQVTM, CDR2 ANQGSEA. The V and J ends lost 1 base and 8 bases, in that order; junction bases with no gene match: 5.

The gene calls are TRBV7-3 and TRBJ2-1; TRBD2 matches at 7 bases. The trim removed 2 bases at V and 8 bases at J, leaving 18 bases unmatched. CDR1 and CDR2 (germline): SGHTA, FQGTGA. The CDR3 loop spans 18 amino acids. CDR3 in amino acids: CASSLGGSGRGRGHEQFF. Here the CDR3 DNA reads TGTGCCAGCAGCTTAGGAGGGTCCGGTCGAGGGAGGGGACATGAGCAGTTCTTC.

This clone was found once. The CDR3: CASSIERTRGRTDTQYF. The CDR3 bases are TGTGCCAGTAGTATAGAGAGGACTAGAGGACGCACAGATACGCAGTATTTT. The rearrangement uses TRBV19 and TRBJ2-3, with 7 bases matching TRBD2. The CDR3 is 17 residues long. Germline CDR1 is LNHDA and CDR2 is SQIVND (reference sequence). V lost 0 bases to trimming and J lost 1 base; unmatched junction nucleotides: 7. The variable domain in full, with the rest retrieved from reference TRBV19 and TRBJ2-3, is DGGITQSPKYLFRKEGQNVTLSCEQNLNHDAMYWYRQDPGQGLRLIYYSQIVNDFQKGDIAEGYSVSREKKESFPLTVTSAQKNPTAFYLCASSIERTRGRTDTQYFGPGTRLTVL.

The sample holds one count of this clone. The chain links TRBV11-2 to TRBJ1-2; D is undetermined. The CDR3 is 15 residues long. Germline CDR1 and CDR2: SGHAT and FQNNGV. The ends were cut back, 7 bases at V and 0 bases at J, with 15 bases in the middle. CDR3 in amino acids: CASTSRPESNYGYTF. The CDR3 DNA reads TGTGCCAGCACCTCTAGACCAGAGTCTAACTATGGCTACACCTTC.

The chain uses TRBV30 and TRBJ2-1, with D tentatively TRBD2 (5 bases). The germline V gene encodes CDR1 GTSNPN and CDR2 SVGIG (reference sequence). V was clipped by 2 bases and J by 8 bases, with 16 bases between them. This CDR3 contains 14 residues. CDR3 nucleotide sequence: TGTGCCTGGAGTCCCGGCCCGGACGGGGATGAGCAGTTCTTC. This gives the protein CAWSPGPDGDEQFF.

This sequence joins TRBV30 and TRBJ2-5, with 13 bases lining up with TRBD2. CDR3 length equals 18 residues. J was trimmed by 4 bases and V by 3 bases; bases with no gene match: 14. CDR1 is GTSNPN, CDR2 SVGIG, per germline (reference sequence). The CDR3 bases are TGTGCCTGGAGGAGGGACTCCGGACTAGCGGGGGTCACAGAGACCCAGTACTTC. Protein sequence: CAWRRDSGLAGVTETQYF.

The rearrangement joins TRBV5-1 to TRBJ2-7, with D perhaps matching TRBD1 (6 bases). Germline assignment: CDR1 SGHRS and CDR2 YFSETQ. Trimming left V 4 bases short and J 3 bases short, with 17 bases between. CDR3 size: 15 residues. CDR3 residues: CASSVQGFPLYEQYF. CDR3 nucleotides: TGCGCCAGCAGCGTACAGGGTTTTCCTCTCTACGAGCAGTACTTC.

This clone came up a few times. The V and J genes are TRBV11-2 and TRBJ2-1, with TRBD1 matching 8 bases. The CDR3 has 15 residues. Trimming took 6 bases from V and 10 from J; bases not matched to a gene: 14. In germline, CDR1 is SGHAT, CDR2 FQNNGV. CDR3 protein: CASSSGQGEIREQFF. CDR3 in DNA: TGTGCCAGCAGTAGCGGACAGGGAGAAATCAGAGAGCAGTTCTTC.

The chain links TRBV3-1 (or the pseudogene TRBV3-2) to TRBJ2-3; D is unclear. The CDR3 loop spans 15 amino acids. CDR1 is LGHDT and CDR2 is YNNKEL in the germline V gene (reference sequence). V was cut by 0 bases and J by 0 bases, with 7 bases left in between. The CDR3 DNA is TGTGCCAGCAGCCAAGACTGGGCTAGCACAGATACGCAGTATTTT. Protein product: CASSQDWASTDTQYF.

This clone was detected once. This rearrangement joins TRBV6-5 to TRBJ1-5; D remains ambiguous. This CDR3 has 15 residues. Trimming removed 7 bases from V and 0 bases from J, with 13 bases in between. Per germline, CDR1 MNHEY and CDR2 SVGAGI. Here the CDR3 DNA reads TGTGCCAGCAATCTGAAATTTAGTAGCAATCAGCCCCAGCATTTT. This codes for CASNLKFSSNQPQHF.

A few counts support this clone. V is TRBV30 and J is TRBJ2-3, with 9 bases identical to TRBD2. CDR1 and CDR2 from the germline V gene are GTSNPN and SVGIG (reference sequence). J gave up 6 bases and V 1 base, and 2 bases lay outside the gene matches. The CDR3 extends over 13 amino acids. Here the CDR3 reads CAWSGTSVDTQYF. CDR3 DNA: TGTGCCTGGAGTGGGACTAGCGTTGATACGCAGTATTTT.

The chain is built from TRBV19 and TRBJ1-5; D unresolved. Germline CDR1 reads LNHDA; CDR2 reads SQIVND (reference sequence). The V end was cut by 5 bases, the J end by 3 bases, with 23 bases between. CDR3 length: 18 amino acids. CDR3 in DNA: TGTGCCAGTAGTGTCCCCCCCGGTCGGGGAGCTATCAATCAGCCCCAGCATTTT. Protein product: CASSVPPGRGAINQPQHF.

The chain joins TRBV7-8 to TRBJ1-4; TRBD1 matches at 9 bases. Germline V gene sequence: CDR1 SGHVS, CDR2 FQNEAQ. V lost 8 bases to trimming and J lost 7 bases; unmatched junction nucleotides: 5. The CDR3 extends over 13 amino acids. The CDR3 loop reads CASSTGQGEKLFF. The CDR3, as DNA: TGTGCCAGCTCAACGGGACAGGGTGAAAAACTGTTTTTT. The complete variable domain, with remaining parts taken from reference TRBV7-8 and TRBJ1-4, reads GAGVSQSPRYKVAKRGQDVALRCDPISGHVSLFWYQQALGQGPEFLTYFQNEAQLDKSGLPSDRFFAERPEGSVSTLKIQRTQQEDSAVYLCASSTGQGEKLFFGSGTQLSVL.

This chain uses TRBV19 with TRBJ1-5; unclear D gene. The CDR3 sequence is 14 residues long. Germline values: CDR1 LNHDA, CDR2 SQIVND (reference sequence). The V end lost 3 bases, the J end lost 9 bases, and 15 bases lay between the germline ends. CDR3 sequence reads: CASSIGRGQGPQHF. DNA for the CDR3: TGTGCCAGTAGTATTGGGCGGGGTCAAGGGCCCCAGCATTTT.

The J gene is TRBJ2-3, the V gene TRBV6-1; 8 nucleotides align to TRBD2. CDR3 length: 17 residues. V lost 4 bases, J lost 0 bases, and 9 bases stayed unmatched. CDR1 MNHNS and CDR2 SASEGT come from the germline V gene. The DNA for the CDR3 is TGTGCCAGCAGTGCCCGGGGCAAGCGGGGGAGCACAGATACGCAGTATTTT. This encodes CASSARGKRGSTDTQYF.

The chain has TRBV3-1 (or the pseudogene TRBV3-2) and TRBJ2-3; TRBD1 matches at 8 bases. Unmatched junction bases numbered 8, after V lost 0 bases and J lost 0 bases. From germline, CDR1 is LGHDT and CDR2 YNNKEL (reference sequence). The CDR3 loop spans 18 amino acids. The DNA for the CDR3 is TGTGCCAGCAGCCAAGATCTCCTACAGGGGGTTAGCACAGATACGCAGTATTTT. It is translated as CASSQDLLQGVSTDTQYF.

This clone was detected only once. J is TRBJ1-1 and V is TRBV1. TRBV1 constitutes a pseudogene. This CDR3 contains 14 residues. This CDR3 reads CTSSQKRGITEAFF. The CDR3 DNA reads TGCACCAGCAGCCAAAAACGGGGTATCACTGAAGCTTTCTTT.

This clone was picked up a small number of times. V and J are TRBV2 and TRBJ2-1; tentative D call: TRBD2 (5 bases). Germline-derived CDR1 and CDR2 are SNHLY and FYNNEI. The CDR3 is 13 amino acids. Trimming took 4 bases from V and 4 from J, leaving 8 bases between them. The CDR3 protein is CASSVTNYNEQFF. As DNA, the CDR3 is TGTGCCAGCAGTGTGACTAATTACAATGAGCAGTTCTTC.

The CDR3 spells CASSAGTRDYNEQFF. The CDR3 DNA reads TGTGCCAGCAGCGCCGGGACAAGGGATTACAATGAGCAGTTCTTC. J is TRBJ2-1 and V is TRBV5-6; possible D gene TRBD1, 6 bases. Germline V gene lookup returns CDR1 SGHDT and CDR2 YYEEEE. The ends were cut back, 4 bases at V and 4 bases at J, with 15 bases in the middle. CDR3 length: 15 residues.

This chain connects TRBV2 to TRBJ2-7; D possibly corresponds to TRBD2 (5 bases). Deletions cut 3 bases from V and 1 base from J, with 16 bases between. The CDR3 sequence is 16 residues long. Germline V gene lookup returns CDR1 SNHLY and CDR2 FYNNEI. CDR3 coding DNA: TGTGCCAGCAGTGACCCGAGGGAATTGGGATCCTACGAGCAGTACTTC. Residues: CASSDPRELGSYEQYF.

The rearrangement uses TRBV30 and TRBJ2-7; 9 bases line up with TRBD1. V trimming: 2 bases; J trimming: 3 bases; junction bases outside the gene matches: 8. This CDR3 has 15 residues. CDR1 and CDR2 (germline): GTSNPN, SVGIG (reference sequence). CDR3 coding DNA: TGTGCCTGGAGTTTCGGGACAGGGCCCCTCTACGAGCAGTACTTC. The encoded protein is CAWSFGTGPLYEQYF.

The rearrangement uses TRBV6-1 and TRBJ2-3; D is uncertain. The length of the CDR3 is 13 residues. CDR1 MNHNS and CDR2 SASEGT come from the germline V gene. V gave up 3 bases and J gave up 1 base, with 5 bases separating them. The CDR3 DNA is TGTGCCAGCAGTGATCCCGGCACAGATACGCAGTATTTT. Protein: CASSDPGTDTQYF.

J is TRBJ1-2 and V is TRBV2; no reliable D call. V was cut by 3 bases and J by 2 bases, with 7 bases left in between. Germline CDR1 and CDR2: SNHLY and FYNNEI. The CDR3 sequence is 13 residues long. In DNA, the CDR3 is TGTGCCAGCAGTGAGCGGCAGAACTATGGCTACACCTTC. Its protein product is CASSERQNYGYTF.

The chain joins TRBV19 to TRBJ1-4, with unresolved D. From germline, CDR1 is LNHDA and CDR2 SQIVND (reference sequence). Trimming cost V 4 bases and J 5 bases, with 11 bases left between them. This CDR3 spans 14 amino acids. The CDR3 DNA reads TGTGCCAGTAGTAGGCCCCGGGTAAATGAAAAACTGTTTTTT. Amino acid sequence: CASSRPRVNEKLFF. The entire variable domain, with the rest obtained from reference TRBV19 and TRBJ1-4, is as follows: DGGITQSPKYLFRKEGQNVTLSCEQNLNHDAMYWYRQDPGQGLRLIYYSQIVNDFQKGDIAEGYSVSREKKESFPLTVTSAQKNPTAFYLCASSRPRVNEKLFFGSGTQLSVL.